Sequencing of this T cell receptor beta chain was carried out in a study of blood T cell repertoires in COVID-19 (dated by TCRdb to 2020 to 2022). About the full investigation: Collaborator samples came from the United States, Italy and Spain and covered acute and convalescent phases of COVID-19. The prospective study material was composed of cDNA or gDNA derived from T cells, B-cell-depleted T cells, or PBMCs. Deeply sampled blood TCRbeta repertoires from subjects exposed to, actively infected with, or recovered from COVID-19 were included in the dataset. The repertoires were released in a freely available public database intended as a resource for research on the immune response to SARS-CoV-2. The samples were drawn from the first 160 participants of the ongoing ImmuneRACE study and from about 1,200 subjects provided by 6 global collaborators. Nearly every sample came with metadata listing a de-identified subject ID, COVID-19 status, age in years and sex. Where HLA class I and class II types were available, the types were taken from metadata supplied by the sample provider, not from assay-based typing.

Each collaborating institution followed its own protocols to collect whole blood in K2EDTA tubes. Collaborator samples were shipped for TCRbeta analysis as frozen whole blood, isolated PBMCs, or DNA extracted from either sample type. Unmatched junction bases come to 7, with V trimmed by 6 bases and J by 3 bases. From the cysteine up to the phenylalanine, the CDR3 has a length of 15 residues. Solely the CDR3 DNA is kept, with 45 bases framed from the first base. The germline V gene (reference sequence) yields LGHDT for CDR1 and YNNKEL for CDR2. TCRbeta CDR3 regions were amplified from genomic DNA by means of the immunoSEQ Assay, a bias-controlled multiplex PCR. Processing in the source paper ran as follows. The number of nucleated cells in each sample was estimated from the amplification of reference gene primers within the assay. Sequence reads were collapsed and filtered to measure the absolute abundance of every unique TCRbeta CDR3 rearrangement. For each sample, productive Simpson clonality was calculated as the square root of Simpson's diversity index across productive rearrangements. Held by TCRdb, this immuneACCESS table contains in-frame sequences only and omits some clones. Under half of the omission traces to an unresolved V gene where checked; the cause of the rest is unknown. V and J calls plus clone size are reproduced from that table; the DNA served to infer D and trimming. For this sample the table gives roughly 200,000 clones, of which around nine tenths were detected only once. The ten largest clonotypes hold approximately 6.7% of the sample.

Remarks on this clone: The antigen it binds to is not known. Base qualities are not at hand, and no much larger clone is one base apart.

Overall study outcomes, separate from this receptor: Clinical and demographic metadata were provided uncurated, with the amount varying by source and participant.

In this chain, TRBV3-1 (or the pseudogene TRBV3-2) is recombined with TRBJ1-3, with 8 bases aligning to TRBD1. This TCR was sampled from a man in his forties or fifties with acute or convalescent COVID-19. Sequencing was carried out using peripheral blood. CDR3 sequence: CASSRPGGGGNTIYF. The base sequence is TGTGCCAGCAGTCGTCCAGGGGGCGGTGGAAACACCATATATTTT.